Each of the 12 T cell receptor beta chains below was sequenced from the same sample in a study of blood T cells in healthy people across ages. A second roughly 7 to 11 cycle PCR used barcoded and J-beta primers. One entry per CDR3 protein, called by TCRdb with MiXCR from the 5' RACE reads. The data show some 1,800,000 distinct CDR3 sequences, with 30% to 40% seen just once and under 25% held by the top ten. The sequenced material came from blood. The receptors come from a human donor in good health.

This clonotype showed up just a few times. The chain links TRBV7-2 to TRBJ1-3; no definite D call. In germline, CDR1 is SGHTA, CDR2 FQGNSA. There are 14 residues in the CDR3. V lost 0 bases and J 0 bases, leaving 3 bases between the germline ends. DNA for the CDR3: TGTGCCAGCAGCTTAGCCTACTCTGGAAACACCATATATTTT. It encodes CASSLAYSGNTIYF.

This clonotype came up a few times. The chain combines TRBV7-2 with TRBJ2-1, with D perhaps TRBD2 (5 bases). Trimming took off 6 bases at V and 0 bases at J, with 6 bases between the two ends. This CDR3 comprises 13 residues. Germline assignment: CDR1 SGHTA and CDR2 FQGNSA. The CDR3 DNA sequence: TGTGCCAGCAGGAGGGCCTCCTACAATGAGCAGTTCTTC. This gives the protein CASRRASYNEQFF.

Of note for this clonotype: Given the absence of the conserved phenylalanine or tryptophan at the CDR3 end, a read error is likely. The J gene is TRBJ2-3, the V gene TRBV20-1; 11 bases line up with TRBD2. V lost 6 bases and J lost 8; bases outside the gene matches: 19. The CDR3 is 17 amino acids. Germline V CDR1 and CDR2: DFQATT, SNEGSKA (reference sequence). For the CDR3, the DNA is TGCAGTGCGGCTCAGGGAACTAGCGGGGGCCTCGGAGGTACGCAGTATGTT. Translated, it gives CSAAQGTSGGLGGTQYV.

CDR3 protein: CSVLGEGNTEAFF. CDR3 in DNA: TGCAGCGTCTTGGGGGAGGGGAACACTGAAGCTTTCTTT. The chain carries TRBV29-1 and TRBJ1-1; weak D call: TRBD1 (5 bases). Looked up from germline, CDR1 is SQVTM and CDR2 is ANQGSEA. Trimming pared 6 bases from V and 1 base from J, leaving 12 bases between. The length of the CDR3 is 13 residues.

With regard to this clonotype: The junction departs from the called germline gene at one end, perhaps through a read error. The chain recombines TRBV6-2 or TRBV6-3 with TRBJ1-1, with D uncertain. Germline V gene data show CDR1 as MNHEY and CDR2 as SVGEGT. The length of the CDR3 is 13 residues. Written as DNA, the CDR3 is TGTACCAGCAGTTACGCCCCATCGGTACGAGCTTTCTTT. This encodes CTSSYAPSVRAFF.

The V gene is TRBV7-2, the J gene TRBJ2-1; a possible D gene is TRBD1 (5 bases). CDR3 size: 16 residues. The germline V gene encodes CDR1 SGHTA and CDR2 FQGNSA. V lost 5 bases and J 7 bases, leaving 21 bases between the germline ends. DNA for the CDR3: TGTGCCAGCAGCCCCTGGATAGGGGCCTTACGGAATGAGCAGTTCTTC. Translation gives CASSPWIGALRNEQFF.

The chain combines TRBV5-1 with TRBJ2-6; D is unclear. The CDR3 spans 17 residues. The V end lost 1 base, the J end lost 2 bases, and 13 bases lay between the germline ends. Germline CDR1 SGHRS, CDR2 YFSETQ. CDR3 DNA sequence: TGCGCCAGCAGCTTGACGGTTTCTGGGGCTGGGGCCAACGTCCTGACTTTC. Its protein is CASSLTVSGAGANVLTF.

The J gene is TRBJ1-6, the V gene TRBV29-1, with D unclear. The CDR3 extends over 14 amino acids. Germline CDR1 and CDR2: SQVTM and ANQGSEA. V was shortened by 4 bases and J by 5 bases, with 12 bases between the two germline ends. CDR3 DNA sequence: TGCAGCGTTGCCTCGGGGAGGGATAATTCACCCCTCCACTTT. Its translation is CSVASGRDNSPLHF.

This clonotype was seen just once. V gene TRBV20-1 combines with J gene TRBJ2-3; D assignment may be TRBD1 or TRBD2 (6 bases each). The CDR3 runs to 14 residues. V was trimmed by 6 bases and J by 2 bases, leaving 15 bases between them. Looked up from germline, CDR1 is DFQATT and CDR2 is SNEGSKA (reference sequence). The CDR3 DNA reads as TGCAGTGCCCCGAGGGGGACTTCCACAGATACGCAGTATTTT. Translation gives CSAPRGTSTDTQYF.

This clonotype was observed a few times. With a much larger clone just one base away, this may be a read error. The CDR3 DNA reads TGTGCCAGCGGTGTGACAGGGACAGATACGCAGTATTTT. This sequence encodes CASGVTGTDTQYF. V and J are TRBV6-4 and TRBJ2-3, with 7 bases lining up with TRBD1. The CDR3 has 13 residues. In germline, CDR1 is MRHNA, CDR2 SNTAGT. Losses at the gene ends were 8 bases for V and 3 bases for J; bases not matched to a gene: 5.

This chain joins TRBV29-1 and TRBJ2-1; 9 bases match TRBD1. J lost 7 bases, V lost 8 bases, and 15 bases had no gene match. The CDR3 totals 15 residues. Germline-derived CDR1 and CDR2 are SQVTM and ANQGSEA. The chain's CDR3 is CSHPGQGMSWNEQFF. DNA of the CDR3: TGCAGCCATCCTGGACAGGGGATGAGCTGGAATGAGCAGTTCTTC.

The chain links TRBV20-1 to TRBJ1-2; 7 nucleotides match TRBD1. CDR3 length equals 14 residues. Germline CDR1 reads DFQATT; CDR2 reads SNEGSKA (reference sequence). V shed 6 bases and J 4 bases; nucleotides not matched to a gene: 11. CDR3 sequence (DNA): TGCAGTGCCATTGGGCGAGGGGGCAGCTATGGCTACACCTTC. It encodes CSAIGRGGSYGYTF.